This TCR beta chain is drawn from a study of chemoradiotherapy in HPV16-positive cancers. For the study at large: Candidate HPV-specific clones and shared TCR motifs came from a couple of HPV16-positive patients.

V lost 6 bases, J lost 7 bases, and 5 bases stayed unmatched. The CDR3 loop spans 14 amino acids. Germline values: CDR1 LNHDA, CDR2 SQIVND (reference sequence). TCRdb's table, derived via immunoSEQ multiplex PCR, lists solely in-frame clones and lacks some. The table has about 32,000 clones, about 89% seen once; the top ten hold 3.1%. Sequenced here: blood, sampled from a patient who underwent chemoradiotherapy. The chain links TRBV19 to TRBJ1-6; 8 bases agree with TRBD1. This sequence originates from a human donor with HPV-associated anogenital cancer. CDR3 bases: TGTGCCAGTAGCTCGACAGGGGACAATTCACCCCTCCACTTT. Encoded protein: CASSSTGDNSPLHF.